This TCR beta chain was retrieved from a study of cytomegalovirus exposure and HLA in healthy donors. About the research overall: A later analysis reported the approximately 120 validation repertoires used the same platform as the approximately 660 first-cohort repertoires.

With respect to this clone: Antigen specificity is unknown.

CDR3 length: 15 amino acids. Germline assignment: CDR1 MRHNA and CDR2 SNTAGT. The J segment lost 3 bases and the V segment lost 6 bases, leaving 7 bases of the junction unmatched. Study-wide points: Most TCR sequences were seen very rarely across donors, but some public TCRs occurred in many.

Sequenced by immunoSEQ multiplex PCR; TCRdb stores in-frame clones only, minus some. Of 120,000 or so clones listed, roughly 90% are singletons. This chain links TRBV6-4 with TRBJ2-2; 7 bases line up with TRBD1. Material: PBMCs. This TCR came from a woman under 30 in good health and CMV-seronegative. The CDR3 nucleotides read TGTGCCAGCAGGCGAGAACAGGGGTACACCGGGGAGCTGTTTTTT. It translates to CASRREQGYTGELFF.